The next 26 T cell receptor beta chains were all read from a single sample in a study of CD8 T cells in ankylosing spondylitis. Each CDR3 protein gets one entry after TCRdb re-called the 5' RACE reads with MiXCR. The sample contains 36,000 or so distinct CDR3 sequences, 11% of which appear only once. Specimen: synovial fluid, either unsorted or a sorted T cell fraction (not recorded which). These receptors all come from a male donor with ankylosing spondylitis.

The rearrangement joins TRBV7-2 to TRBJ2-1; the D call may be TRBD1 or TRBD2 (5 bases each). The ends were cut back, 3 bases at V and 13 bases at J, with 10 bases in the middle. CDR3 size: 11 residues. Germline loops: CDR1 SGHTA, CDR2 FQGNSA. Here the CDR3 DNA reads TGTGCCAGCAGCTTCGGGACCCTTCAGTTCTTC. This encodes CASSFGTLQFF.

V usage is TRBV11-2 and J usage is TRBJ2-2, with D perhaps TRBD1 or TRBD2 (5 bases each). The CDR3 totals 16 residues. Per the germline V gene, CDR1 is SGHAT and CDR2 is FQNNGV. The germline V and J ends were trimmed by 5 bases and 4 bases, with 17 bases remaining between them. The CDR3 region is CASSRDVYTSTGELFF. CDR3 in DNA: TGTGCCAGCAGCAGGGACGTATATACCAGCACCGGGGAGCTGTTTTTT.

A note on this clonotype: A much larger clonotype is one base distant, so this may be a read error. The chain employs TRBV29-1 and TRBJ1-2, with no clear D. Germline lookup yields CDR1 SQVTM and CDR2 ANQGSEA. The CDR3 length is 13 residues. The CDR3 coding sequence is TGCAGCGTTGTAACGCCCCTGGCCCATGGCTGCACCTTC. It specifies CSVVTPLAHGCTF.

This clonotype was counted ten times or more. Here the CDR3 reads CASSLAKTANTEAFF. The CDR3 coding sequence is TGTGCCAGCAGCTTAGCAAAGACAGCGAACACTGAAGCTTTCTTT. The chain recombines TRBV7-2 with TRBJ1-1, with D perhaps TRBD1 (5 bases). The length of the CDR3 is 15 residues. The V gene lost 0 bases and the J gene lost 1 base, with 9 bases spanning the gap. Germline assignment: CDR1 SGHTA and CDR2 FQGNSA.

The chain couples TRBV11-3 to TRBJ2-3; 7 nucleotides agree with TRBD1. Germline loops: CDR1 SGHNT, CDR2 YENEEA. After removal of 5 bases from V and 0 bases from J, the junction contained 5 bases not matched to a gene. The CDR3 is 15 residues long. The chain's CDR3 is CASSPTGVSTDTQYF. CDR3 DNA: TGTGCCAGCAGCCCTACAGGGGTAAGCACAGATACGCAGTATTTT.

This clonotype has only a few counts. The chain recombines TRBV29-1 with TRBJ1-4, with 8 bases identical to TRBD1. This CDR3 is 12 amino acids long. Germline CDR1 is SQVTM and CDR2 is ANQGSEA. The trim removed 4 bases at V and 7 bases at J, leaving 2 bases unmatched. CDR3 protein: CSVGTGFEKLFF. CDR3 coding DNA: TGCAGCGTTGGGACAGGGTTTGAAAAACTGTTTTTT.

This clonotype has at least ten counts. As DNA, the CDR3 is TGCAGCGTTGAAGATCCCCATTGGAAAAGCACAGATACGCAGTATTTT. Its translation is CSVEDPHWKSTDTQYF. The V and J genes are TRBV29-1 and TRBJ2-3; D unresolved. There are 16 residues in the CDR3. Germline loops: CDR1 SQVTM, CDR2 ANQGSEA. V shed 0 bases and J shed 0 bases, with 13 bases lying between them.

This clonotype has ten or more counts. The chain recombines TRBV29-1 with TRBJ2-7; D may be TRBD1 (5 bases). Trimming removed 5 bases at V and 0 bases at J, with 11 bases between. The CDR3 length is 13 residues. CDR1 and CDR2 from the germline V gene are SQVTM and ANQGSEA. Here the CDR3 DNA reads TGCAGCGTTAGGAGACAGAGCTCCTACGAGCAGTACTTC. Residues: CSVRRQSSYEQYF.

This clonotype was detected ten times or more. This chain uses TRBV11-2 with TRBJ2-7, with no clear D. This CDR3 has 12 residues. Germline CDR1 is SGHAT and CDR2 is FQNNGV. Trimming removed 2 bases from V and 7 bases from J, with 9 bases in between. The CDR3 spells CASSLSSGEQYF. Written as DNA, the CDR3 is TGTGCCAGCAGCTTATCAAGTGGTGAGCAGTACTTC.

CDR3 sequence reads: CASSQDIWQNNEQFF. As DNA, the CDR3 is TGTGCCAGCAGCCAAGATATTTGGCAAAACAATGAGCAGTTCTTC. The V and J genes are TRBV3-1 and TRBJ2-1; no clear D gene. Trimming shortened V by 0 bases and J by 5 bases, and 11 bases separated the two germline ends. Germline loops: CDR1 LGHDT, CDR2 YNNKEL (reference sequence). The CDR3 covers 15 residues.

The rearrangement links TRBV28 to TRBJ2-7; D ambiguous. The CDR3 length is 13 residues. Trimming shortened V by 5 bases and J by 4 bases, and 12 bases separated the two germline ends. Looked up from germline, CDR1 is MDHEN and CDR2 is SYDVKM. DNA for the CDR3: TGTGCCAGCAGTAGGGTGGGCAGTTACGAGCAGTACTTC. It yields the protein CASSRVGSYEQYF.

The chain couples TRBV7-3 to TRBJ2-7; D may be TRBD1 (5 bases). Trimming shortened V by 2 bases and J by 3 bases, and 11 bases separated the two germline ends. The length of the CDR3 is 14 residues. Germline lookup yields CDR1 SGHTA and CDR2 FQGTGA. The CDR3 DNA reads as TGTGCCAGCAGCTTAGTGGGGCAGGGCTACGAGCAGTACTTC. Encoded protein: CASSLVGQGYEQYF.

The CDR3 is CASSRDARDTQYF. CDR3 coding DNA: TGTGCCAGCAGCCGGGACGCGCGTGATACGCAGTATTTT. The chain has TRBV7-3 and TRBJ2-3; either TRBD1 or TRBD2 may supply D (5 bases each). Trimming stripped 5 bases from V and 6 bases from J, with 12 bases between. CDR3 length equals 13 residues. Germline CDR1 is SGHTA and CDR2 is FQGTGA.

This clonotype was counted between two and nine times. The V gene is TRBV10-3, the J gene TRBJ1-5; D is unclear. CDR3 length: 14 amino acids. The germline CDR1 and CDR2 sequences are ENHRY and SYGVKD. V was trimmed by 2 bases and J by 7 bases, leaving 12 bases between them. The CDR3 nucleotides are TGTGCCATCAGTGAGCCCCACTCAGGCCAGCCCCAGCATTTT. It specifies CAISEPHSGQPQHF.

The table lists this clonotype with many counts. This sequence joins TRBV4-1 and TRBJ2-1, with 12 bases lining up with TRBD2. Germline CDR1 and CDR2: MGHRA and YSYEKL. V shed 3 bases and J 10 bases; nucleotides not matched to a gene: 7. This CDR3 region has 15 residues. The CDR3 DNA reads as TGCGCCAGCAGCCACGCTGCTAGCGGGAGGGTAGAGCAGTTCTTC. Translation gives CASSHAASGRVEQFF.

This clonotype was seen at least ten times. This chain uses TRBV20-1 with TRBJ2-3; D remains unclear. V was clipped by 0 bases and J by 4 bases, with 11 bases between them. The CDR3 is made up of 14 amino acids. CDR1 is DFQATT and CDR2 is SNEGSKA in the germline V gene (reference sequence). CDR3 bases: TGCAGTGCTAGAGATTACCGGAGCCCAGATACGCAGTATTTT. It specifies CSARDYRSPDTQYF.

The V call is TRBV7-9, the J call TRBJ2-5; D unclear. V shed 6 bases and J shed 2 bases, with 7 bases lying between them. This CDR3 comprises 12 residues. Per germline, CDR1 SEHNR and CDR2 FQNEAQ (reference sequence). DNA of the CDR3: TGTGCCAGCAGGGCGGCACAAGAGACCCAGTACTTC. Amino acids: CASRAAQETQYF. The complete variable domain, with remaining parts taken from reference TRBV7-9 and TRBJ2-5, reads DTGVSQNPRHKITKRGQNVTFRCDPISEHNRLYWYRQTLGQGPEFLTYFQNEAQLEKSRLLSDRFSAERPKGSFSTLEIQRTEQGDSAMYLCASRAAQETQYFGPGTRLLVL.

This clonotype came up a few times. The V gene is TRBV28, the J gene TRBJ2-3; TRBD2 agrees at 7 bases. The trim removed 8 bases at V and 3 bases at J, leaving 17 bases unmatched. CDR1 is MDHEN and CDR2 is SYDVKM in the germline V gene. The CDR3 contains 17 residues. The CDR3 DNA follows: TGTGCCAGCCGCCTGGGAGGGCCGTTGATTTTGACAGATACGCAGTATTTT. Protein sequence: CASRLGGPLILTDTQYF.

This clonotype occurred many times. CDR3 DNA sequence: TGTGCCAGTACCTTTTCCCCGACTGGTTACAATGAGCAGTTCTTC. Protein product: CASTFSPTGYNEQFF. V and J are TRBV19 and TRBJ2-1; D is uncertain. The CDR3 loop spans 15 amino acids. Trimming took 7 bases from V and 4 from J, leaving 17 bases between them. Germline CDR1 reads LNHDA; CDR2 reads SQIVND (reference sequence).

Turning to this clonotype: One end of the junction fails to match germline, which may point to a read error. The J gene is TRBJ1-2, the V gene TRBV20-1; D remains unclear. The CDR3 has 17 amino acids. Looked up from germline, CDR1 is DFQATT and CDR2 is SNEGSKA (reference sequence). CDR3 coding DNA: TGCAGTGCTAGAAATGCGGCCCCGGAAGGGAGTCACTATGGCTTCACCTTC. Its protein is CSARNAAPEGSHYGFTF.

This clonotype occurred a few times. The V gene is TRBV5-1, the J gene TRBJ2-1; 9 bases fit TRBD1. V lost 5 bases, J lost 0 bases, and 3 bases stayed unmatched. Germline V gives CDR1 SGHRS, CDR2 YFSETQ. CDR3 length: 15 amino acids. This CDR3 reads CASRDRGSSYNEQFF. The CDR3 region has the DNA TGCGCCAGCAGGGACAGGGGAAGCTCCTACAATGAGCAGTTCTTC. The variable domain in full, with the rest retrieved from reference TRBV5-1 and TRBJ2-1, is KAGVTQTPRYLIKTRGQQVTLSCSPISGHRSVSWYQQTPGQGLQFLFEYFSETQRNKGNFPGRFSGRQFSNSRSEMNVSTLELGDSALYLCASRDRGSSYNEQFFGPGTRLTVL.

This clonotype was counted at least ten times. The chain joins TRBV29-1 to TRBJ2-5; possible D gene TRBD2, 6 bases. The V gene lost 3 bases and the J gene lost 4 bases, with 18 bases spanning the gap. The V gene's germline CDR1 is SQVTM and CDR2 ANQGSEA. CDR3 size: 15 residues. CDR3 protein: CSVDGGLGVRETQYF. CDR3 DNA sequence: TGCAGCGTTGATGGGGGACTGGGAGTACGAGAGACCCAGTACTTC.

In this sample, this clonotype turned up many times. The chain uses TRBV12-3 or TRBV12-4 and TRBJ2-3, with 12 bases that match TRBD2. The J segment lost 4 bases and the V segment lost 6 bases, leaving 5 bases of the junction unmatched. The CDR3 loop spans 15 amino acids. CDR3 loop: CASRMTSGSADTQYF. CDR3 nucleotide sequence: TGTGCCAGCAGGATGACTAGCGGGAGTGCAGATACGCAGTATTTT.

The chain combines TRBV28 with TRBJ2-7, with D tentatively TRBD1 or TRBD2 (5 bases each). Trimming pared 6 bases from V and 5 bases from J, leaving 17 bases between. The germline gives CDR1 MDHEN, CDR2 SYDVKM. The CDR3 has 14 amino acids. CDR3 region: CASSPGTGVDEQYF. CDR3 DNA sequence: TGTGCCAGCAGCCCCGGGACGGGCGTGGACGAGCAGTACTTC.

This clonotype was detected a few times. The chain links TRBV28 to TRBJ1-4; D remains ambiguous. The CDR3 consists of 14 residues. V lost 5 bases to trimming and J lost 4 bases, with 11 bases between them. Germline V gene lookup returns CDR1 MDHEN and CDR2 SYDVKM. DNA for the CDR3: TGTGCCAGCAGTAGGACTGTAAATAATGAAAAACTGTTTTTT. As protein: CASSRTVNNEKLFF.

This clonotype was counted many times. The chain joins TRBV20-1 to TRBJ1-4, with D uncertain. Germline V CDR1 and CDR2: DFQATT, SNEGSKA (reference sequence). The V end was cut by 4 bases, the J end by 4 bases, with 10 bases between. This CDR3 has 13 amino acids. CDR3 coding DNA: TGCAGTGCTATAATAGGCGGTAATGAAAAACTGTTTTTT. This translates into CSAIIGGNEKLFF.